This T cell receptor beta chain originates from a study of cytomegalovirus exposure and HLA in healthy donors. Primers included in the PCR were 60 Vbeta and 13 Jbeta primers. Profiling relied on immunoSEQ multiplex PCR, and the TCRdb table lists in-frame clones only, not all of them. The repertoire consists of 100,000 to 150,000 clones, with about 79% occurring once and the leading ten covering around 3.3%. The clonotype comes from a woman aged 45-65 years in good health and CMV-seronegative. Input material: PBMCs.

The CDR3 spells CASSYTGERNTEAFF. CDR3 DNA: TGTGCCAGCAGTTATACGGGGGAGAGGAACACTGAAGCTTTCTTT. This chain connects TRBV6-5 to TRBJ1-1, with TRBD1 as a possible D gene (5 bases). With 3 bases removed from V and 1 base from J, the gap between germline ends came to 12 bases. CDR1 is MNHEY and CDR2 is SVGAGI in the germline V gene. This CDR3 has 15 residues.